This TCR beta chain was recorded in a study of regulatory T cells in long-lasting Graves disease (dated by TCRdb to the early 2020s). Looking at the study overall: Antithyroid drugs had been taken for less than 3 months by newly diagnosed Graves' disease patients. Peripheral blood TCR sequencing and RNA sequencing compared persistent Graves' disease patients with newly diagnosed Graves' disease patients. The study was conducted in China and was registered as a clinical trial. A total of approximately 35 samples were covered by TCR sequencing, comprising some 13 persistent and roughly 20 newly diagnosed Graves' disease patients.

Overall results and qualifications from the work: More public clonotypes were shared among persistent patients (more than 2,500) than among newly diagnosed patients (966). The small sample size was acknowledged by the authors as a limitation that may reduce accuracy. Compared with newly diagnosed patients, patients with persistent Graves' disease had lower TCR Shannon entropy and fewer highly expanded clones, which suggests clonal expansion. The study examined only peripheral blood because the primary lesion, thyroid tissue, could not be accessed. Only the TCR beta chain was sequenced and analyzed.

This clonotype was counted many times. This clone's antigen is unknown. Within one base of it there is no much larger clone, and no base qualities were kept. Explained via the paper, the time point label denotes: newly diagnosed GD, antithyroid drugs for less than 3 months. For both TCR sequencing and RNA sequencing, RNA was extracted from PBMCs in TRIzol. The diagnosis of Graves' disease followed American Thyroid Association guidelines. Recruitment of patients was carried out at an endocrinology department in Xi'an, China. From each patient, approximately 10 milliliters of peripheral blood was collected into an EDTA anticoagulant tube. Ficoll Paque Plus density gradient separation was used to isolate PBMCs, and no further T cell sorting was performed. An Agilent 2100 Bioanalyzer and agarose gel were used to check RNA quality, while a NanoDrop 2000 measured RNA concentration. The library was built by means of multiplex PCR. For sequencing, an Illumina HiSeq 4000 was employed. TCR beta libraries were built with iRepertoire HTBI primers and Arm-PCR amplification of CDR3 regions. Before sequencing, the PCR products went through gel purification. The authors' pipeline ran thus. Gene usage analysis of CDR3 amino acid clonotypes relied on the 60 to 65 TRBV and 14 TRBJ segments identified across samples. COPE and FqMerger were used to merge filtered high-quality paired reads into contigs. BLAST was used to align contigs to IMGT TRBV, TRBD and TRBJ reference genes, with CDR3 defined following IMGT. Highly expanded clones were defined as clonotypes with a frequency above 0.1%. Shannon entropy was used to measure repertoire diversity, and the Gini coefficient was used to measure V-J evenness. A clonotype was considered public if more than one individual shared it. The raw public reads went through TCRdb reprocessing: fastp at Q25, MiXCR clone calling, in-frame beta chains kept. Identical CDR3 protein sequences are pooled into one entry, listed with their most common genes and DNA. Clone size and V and J calls follow TCRdb, not the original study. The sample includes approximately 210,000 distinct CDR3 sequences, with 15% to 20% observed a single time. The ten largest clones capture less than 25% of the sample.

Source: peripheral blood mononuclear cells (PBMCs), taken at new diagnosis, from a patient treated with antithyroid drugs. The sequence was collected from a female donor with Graves disease.

CDR3 reads: CASSLTLNRGETQYF. The nucleotide sequence reads as follows: TGTGCCAGCAGTTTGACCCTAAACAGGGGAGAGACCCAGTACTTC. The receptor chain draws on TRBV27 and TRBJ2-5; a stretch of 7 junction bases matches TRBD1. The germline V and J ends show losses of 3 bases and 4 bases respectively, and no gene match explains 8 bases of the junction. The CDR3 has 15 amino acids, counting the end cysteine and phenylalanine. The kept DNA is CDR3 alone, 45 bases in frame from the first base. CDR1 and CDR2 (MNHEY, SMNVEV) derive from the germline V gene (reference sequence).